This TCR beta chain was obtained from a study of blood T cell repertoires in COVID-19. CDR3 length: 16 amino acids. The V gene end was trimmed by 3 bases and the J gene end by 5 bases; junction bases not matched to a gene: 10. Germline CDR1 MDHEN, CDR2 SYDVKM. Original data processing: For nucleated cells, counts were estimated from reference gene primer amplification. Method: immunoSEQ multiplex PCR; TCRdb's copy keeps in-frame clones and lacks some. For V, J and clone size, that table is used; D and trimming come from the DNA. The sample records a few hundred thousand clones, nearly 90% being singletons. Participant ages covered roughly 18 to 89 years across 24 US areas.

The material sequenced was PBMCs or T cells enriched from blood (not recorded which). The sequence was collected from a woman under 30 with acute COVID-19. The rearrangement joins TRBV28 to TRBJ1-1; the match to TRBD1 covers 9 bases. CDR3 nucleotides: TGTGCCAGCAGTTTGTACAGGGGGCTTGAAAGGACTGAAGCTTTCTTT. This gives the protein CASSLYRGLERTEAFF.